This T cell receptor beta chain was captured in a study of blood T cell repertoires in COVID-19. At the level of the study: The United States, Italy and Spain were the sources of the acute and convalescent COVID-19 samples. From T cells, B-cell-depleted T cells, or PBMCs came the material, which was cDNA or gDNA.

CDR1 and CDR2 from the germline V gene are MNHEY and SMNVEV (reference sequence). Trimming pared 5 bases from V and 4 bases from J, leaving 9 bases between. The CDR3 consists of 13 residues. Per the authors' pipeline: From reference gene primer amplification, estimates of nucleated cell counts were derived. TCRdb's table, derived via immunoSEQ multiplex PCR, lists solely in-frame clones and lacks some. V and J calls and clone size are those listed in that table; D and trimming were worked out from the DNA. The data show about 29,000 clones, 85% to 90% seen once. V usage is TRBV27 and J usage is TRBJ2-1; D not resolved. The sequence was collected from a man between 65 and 85 years old with active COVID-19. What was sequenced was peripheral blood. The CDR3, as DNA: TGTGCCAGCAGTGTTAATAGATACAATGAGCAGTTCTTC. Its protein product is CASSVNRYNEQFF.